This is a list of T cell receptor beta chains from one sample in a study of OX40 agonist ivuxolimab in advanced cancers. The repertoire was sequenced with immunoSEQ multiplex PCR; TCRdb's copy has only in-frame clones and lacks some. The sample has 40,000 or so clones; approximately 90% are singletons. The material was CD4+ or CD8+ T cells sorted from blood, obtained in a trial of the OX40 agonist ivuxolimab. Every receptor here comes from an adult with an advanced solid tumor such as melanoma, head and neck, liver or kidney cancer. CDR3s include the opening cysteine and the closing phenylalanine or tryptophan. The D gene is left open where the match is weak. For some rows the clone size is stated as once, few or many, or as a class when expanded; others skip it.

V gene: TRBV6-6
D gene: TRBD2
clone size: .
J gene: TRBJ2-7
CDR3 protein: CASTFSGRYYEQYF
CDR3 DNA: TGTGCCAGCACCTTTAGCGGGAGATACTACGAGCAGTACTTC

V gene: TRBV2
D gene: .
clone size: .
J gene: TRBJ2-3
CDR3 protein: CASRRDLSTDTQYF
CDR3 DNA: TGTGCCAGCAGAAGAGATCTTAGCACAGATACGCAGTATTTT

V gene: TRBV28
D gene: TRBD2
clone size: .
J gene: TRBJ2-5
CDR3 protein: CASSSSEAGGETQYF
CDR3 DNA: TGTGCCAGCAGTTCGAGTGAGGCGGGGGGGGAGACCCAGTACTTC

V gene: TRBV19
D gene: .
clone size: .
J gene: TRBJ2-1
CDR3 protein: CASSINPGSYNEQFF
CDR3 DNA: TGTGCCAGTAGCATTAACCCAGGGTCCTACAATGAGCAGTTCTTC

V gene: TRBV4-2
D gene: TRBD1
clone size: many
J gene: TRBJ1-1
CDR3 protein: CASSQGQGAGYTEAFF
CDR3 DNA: TGTGCCAGCAGCCAGGGACAGGGGGCAGGGTACACTGAAGCTTTCTTT

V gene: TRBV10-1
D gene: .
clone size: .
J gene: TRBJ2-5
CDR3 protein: CASSESGPRGTQYF
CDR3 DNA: TGCGCCAGCAGTGAGTCGGGTCCGAGAGGGACCCAGTACTTC

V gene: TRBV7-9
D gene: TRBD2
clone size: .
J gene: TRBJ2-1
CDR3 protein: CASSPLTSGGDYNEQFF
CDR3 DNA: TGTGCCAGCAGCCCTCTTACTAGCGGGGGGGACTACAATGAGCAGTTCTTC

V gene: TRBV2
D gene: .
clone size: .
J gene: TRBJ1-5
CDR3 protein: CASSEGGIQPQHF
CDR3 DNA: TGTGCCAGCAGTGAGGGCGGTATACAGCCCCAGCATTTT

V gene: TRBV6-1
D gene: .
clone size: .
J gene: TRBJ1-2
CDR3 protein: CASSPGLRDTF
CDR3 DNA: TGTGCCAGCAGCCCAGGCCTGAGAGACACCTTC

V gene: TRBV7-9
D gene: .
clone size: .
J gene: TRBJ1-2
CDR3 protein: CASSLGESSGYTF
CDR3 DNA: TGTGCCAGCAGCTTAGGGGAGAGCTCTGGCTACACCTTC

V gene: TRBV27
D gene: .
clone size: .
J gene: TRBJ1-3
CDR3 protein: CASSSQQGLVSGNTIYF
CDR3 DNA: TGTGCCAGCAGTAGTCAGCAGGGTCTCGTTTCTGGAAACACCATATATTTT

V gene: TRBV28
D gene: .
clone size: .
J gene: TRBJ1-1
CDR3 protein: CASIGVSEAFF
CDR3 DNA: TGTGCCAGCATTGGGGTTTCTGAAGCTTTCTTT

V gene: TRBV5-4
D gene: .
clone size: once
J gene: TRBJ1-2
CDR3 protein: CASSGPGLGPNYGYTF
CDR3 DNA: TGTGCCAGCAGCGGGCCGGGACTTGGCCCAAACTATGGCTACACCTTC

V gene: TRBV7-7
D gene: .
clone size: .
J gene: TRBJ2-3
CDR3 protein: CASSFQGTDTQYF
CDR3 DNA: TGTGCTAGCAGCTTTCAGGGGACAGATACGCAGTATTTT

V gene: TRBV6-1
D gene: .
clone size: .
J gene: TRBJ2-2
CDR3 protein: CASDTAKRNGELFF
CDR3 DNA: TGTGCCAGCGACACGGCCAAACGGAACGGGGAGCTGTTTTTT

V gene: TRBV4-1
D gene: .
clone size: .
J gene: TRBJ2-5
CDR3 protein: CASSQEEGQTQYF
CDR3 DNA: TGCGCCAGCAGCCAAGAGGAGGGCCAGACCCAGTACTTC

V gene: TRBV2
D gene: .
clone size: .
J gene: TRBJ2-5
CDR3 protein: CASSGQGGAETQYF
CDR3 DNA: TGTGCCAGCAGTGGACAGGGAGGGGCCGAGACCCAGTACTTC

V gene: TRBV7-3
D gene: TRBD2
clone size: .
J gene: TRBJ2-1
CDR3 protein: CASSLNPPQRGGNEQFF
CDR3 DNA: TGTGCCAGCAGCTTAAACCCCCCCCAGCGGGGGGGCAATGAGCAGTTCTTC

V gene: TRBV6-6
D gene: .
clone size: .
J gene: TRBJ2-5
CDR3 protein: CASSYGGAQETQYF
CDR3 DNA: TGTGCCAGCAGTTACGGGGGGGCCCAAGAGACCCAGTACTTC

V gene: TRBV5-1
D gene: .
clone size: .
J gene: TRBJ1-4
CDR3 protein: CASSVRQNEKLFF
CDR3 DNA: TGCGCCAGCAGCGTCCGACAGAATGAAAAACTGTTTTTT

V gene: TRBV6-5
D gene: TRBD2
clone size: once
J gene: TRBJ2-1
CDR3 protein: CASRLLAGYNEQFF
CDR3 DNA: TGTGCCAGCAGACTACTAGCGGGATACAATGAGCAGTTCTTC

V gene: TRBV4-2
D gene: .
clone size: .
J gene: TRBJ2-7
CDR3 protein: CASSQGQDSYEQYF
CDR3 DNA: TGTGCCAGCAGCCAAGGCCAGGATTCGTACGAGCAGTACTTC

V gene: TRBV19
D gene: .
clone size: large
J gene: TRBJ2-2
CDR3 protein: CASSIGGIGELFF
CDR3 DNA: TGTGCCAGTAGTATCGGGGGAATCGGGGAGCTGTTTTTT

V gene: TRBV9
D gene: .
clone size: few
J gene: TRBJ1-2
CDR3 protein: CASSVDPNPNYGYTF
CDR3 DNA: TGTGCCAGCAGCGTAGATCCCAATCCTAACTATGGCTACACCTTC

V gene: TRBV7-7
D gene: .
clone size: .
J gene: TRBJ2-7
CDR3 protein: CASSPGQQSYEQYF
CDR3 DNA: TGTGCCAGCAGCCCTGGACAGCAGTCCTACGAGCAGTACTTC

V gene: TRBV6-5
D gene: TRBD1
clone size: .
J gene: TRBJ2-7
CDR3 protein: CASSHRDRNYEQYF
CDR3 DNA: TGTGCCAGCAGCCACCGGGACAGGAACTACGAGCAGTACTTC

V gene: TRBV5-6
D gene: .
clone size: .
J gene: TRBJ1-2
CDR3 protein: CASAGGAGEYYGYTF
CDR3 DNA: TGTGCCAGCGCCGGCGGGGCCGGCGAATACTATGGCTACACCTTC

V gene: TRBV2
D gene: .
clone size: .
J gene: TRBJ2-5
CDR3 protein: CASSDWETQYF
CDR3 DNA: TGTGCCAGCAGTGATTGGGAGACCCAGTACTTC

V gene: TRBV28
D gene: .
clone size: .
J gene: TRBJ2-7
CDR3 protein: CASSFPGPVGYEQYF
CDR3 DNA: TGTGCCAGCAGTTTTCCTGGGCCCGTAGGGTACGAGCAGTACTTC

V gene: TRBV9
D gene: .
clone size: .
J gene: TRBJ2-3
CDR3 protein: CASSVSFVGTDTQYF
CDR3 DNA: TGTGCCAGCAGCGTGTCGTTTGTGGGCACAGATACGCAGTATTTT

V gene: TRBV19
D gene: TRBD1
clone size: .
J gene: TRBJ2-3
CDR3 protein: CASSIGTGRTDTQYF
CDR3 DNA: TGTGCCAGTAGTATCGGGACAGGGAGGACAGATACGCAGTATTTT

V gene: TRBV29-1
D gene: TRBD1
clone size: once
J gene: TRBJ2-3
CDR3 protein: CSVDGQVTDTQYF
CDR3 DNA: TGCAGCGTCGACGGACAGGTCACAGATACGCAGTATTTT

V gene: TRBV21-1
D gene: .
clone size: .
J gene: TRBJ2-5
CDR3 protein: CASNLPGLPLAQYF
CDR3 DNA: TGTGCCAGCAACCTTCCGGGACTCCCCTTGGCCCAGTACTTC

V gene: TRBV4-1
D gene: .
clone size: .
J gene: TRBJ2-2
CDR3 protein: CASSQGWGERTGELFF
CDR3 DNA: TGCGCCAGCAGCCAAGGATGGGGGGAAAGAACCGGGGAGCTGTTTTTT

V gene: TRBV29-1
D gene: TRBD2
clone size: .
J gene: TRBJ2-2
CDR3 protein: CSVALAGGGSGELFF
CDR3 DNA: TGCAGCGTTGCTCTAGCGGGAGGCGGTTCCGGGGAGCTGTTTTTT

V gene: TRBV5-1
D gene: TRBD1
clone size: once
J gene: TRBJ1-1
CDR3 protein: CASSSLTGGNTEAFF
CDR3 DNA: TGCGCCAGCAGCTCGCTGACAGGGGGCAACACTGAAGCTTTCTTT

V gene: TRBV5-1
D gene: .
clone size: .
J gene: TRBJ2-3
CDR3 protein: CASSLDPHRTDTQYF
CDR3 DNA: TGCGCCAGCAGCTTGGATCCTCATAGAACAGATACGCAGTATTTT

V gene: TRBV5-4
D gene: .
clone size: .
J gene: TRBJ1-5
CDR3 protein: CASSLEDQPQHF
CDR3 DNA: TGTGCCAGCAGCTTGGAGGATCAGCCCCAGCATTTT

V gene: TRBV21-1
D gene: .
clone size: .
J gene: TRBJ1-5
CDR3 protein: CASSKASPYLPQHF
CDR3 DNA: TGTGCCAGCAGCAAAGCGAGCCCGTATCTACCCCAGCATTTT

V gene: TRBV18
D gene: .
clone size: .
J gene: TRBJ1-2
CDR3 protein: CASSPREQPGDGYTF
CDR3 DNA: TGTGCCAGCTCACCAAGGGAACAGCCGGGAGATGGCTACACCTTC

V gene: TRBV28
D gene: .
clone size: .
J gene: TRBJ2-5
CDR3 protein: CASRSLDGERETQYF
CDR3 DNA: TGTGCCAGCAGAAGCCTAGACGGGGAGAGGGAGACCCAGTACTTC

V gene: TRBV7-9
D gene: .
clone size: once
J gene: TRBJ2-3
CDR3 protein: CASSLGWDPRGYF
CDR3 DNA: TGTGCCAGCAGCTTAGGCTGGGACCCGCGGGGGTATTTT

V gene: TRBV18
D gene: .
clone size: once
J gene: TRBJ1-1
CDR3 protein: CASSAESLGRSAFF
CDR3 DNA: TGTGCCAGCTCCGCGGAAAGCTTGGGCAGGTCAGCTTTCTTT

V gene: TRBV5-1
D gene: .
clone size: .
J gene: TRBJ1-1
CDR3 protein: CASSLSGVNEAFF
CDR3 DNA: TGCGCCAGCAGCTTGTCGGGGGTGAATGAAGCTTTCTTT